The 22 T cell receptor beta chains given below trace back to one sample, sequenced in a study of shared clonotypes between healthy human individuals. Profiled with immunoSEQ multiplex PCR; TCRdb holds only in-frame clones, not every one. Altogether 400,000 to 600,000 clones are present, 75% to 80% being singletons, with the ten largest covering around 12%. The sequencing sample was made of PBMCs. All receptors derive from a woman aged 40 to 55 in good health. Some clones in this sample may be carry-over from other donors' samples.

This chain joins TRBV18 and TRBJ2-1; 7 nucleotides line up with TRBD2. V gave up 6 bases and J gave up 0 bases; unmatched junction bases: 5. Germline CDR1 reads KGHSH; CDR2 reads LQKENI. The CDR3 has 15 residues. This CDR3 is CASSPRTSSYNEQFF. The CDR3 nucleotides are TGTGCCAGCTCTCCTAGGACTAGCTCCTACAATGAGCAGTTCTTC.

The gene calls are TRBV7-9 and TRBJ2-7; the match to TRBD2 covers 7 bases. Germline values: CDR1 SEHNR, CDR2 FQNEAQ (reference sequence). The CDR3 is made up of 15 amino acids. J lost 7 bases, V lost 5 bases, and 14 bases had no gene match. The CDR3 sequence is CASSPPGTKGSEQYF. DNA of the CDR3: TGTGCCAGCAGCCCTCCCGGGACTAAAGGGAGTGAGCAGTACTTC.

The CDR3 DNA reads TGCGCCAGCACCCGGGGGGGTCGGGACTCCTATGAGCAGTTCTTC. Translating gives CASTRGGRDSYEQFF. This rearrangement joins TRBV5-1 to TRBJ2-1; 8 bases are shared with TRBD2. The CDR3 has 15 amino acids. V was pared by 6 bases and J by 8 bases, with 13 bases of the junction left unmatched. CDR1 is SGHRS and CDR2 is YFSETQ in the germline V gene.

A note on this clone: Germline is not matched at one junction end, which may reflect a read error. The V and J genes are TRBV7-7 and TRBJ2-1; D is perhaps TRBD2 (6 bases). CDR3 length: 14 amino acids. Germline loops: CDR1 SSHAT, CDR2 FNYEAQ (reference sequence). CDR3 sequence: CASSLSGSYNEQFF. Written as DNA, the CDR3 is TGTGCTAGCAGTCTTAGCGGATCCTACAATGAGCAGTTCTTC.

The CDR3 DNA reads TGTGCCTGGAGTGCCAGGGGAGAATCTGGAAACACCATATATTTT. Protein sequence: CAWSARGESGNTIYF. The chain carries TRBV30 and TRBJ1-3, with D possibly being TRBD1 (6 bases). Germline V CDR1 and CDR2: GTSNPN, SVGIG (reference sequence). V was shortened by 1 base and J by 1 base, with 11 bases between the two germline ends. The CDR3 is 15 residues long.

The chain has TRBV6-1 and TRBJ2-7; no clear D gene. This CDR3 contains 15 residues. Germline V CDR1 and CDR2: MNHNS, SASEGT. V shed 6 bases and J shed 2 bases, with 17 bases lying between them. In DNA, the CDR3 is TGTGCCAGCAGCCAACATCTTGCAGAACCCTACGAGCAGTACTTC. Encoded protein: CASSQHLAEPYEQYF.

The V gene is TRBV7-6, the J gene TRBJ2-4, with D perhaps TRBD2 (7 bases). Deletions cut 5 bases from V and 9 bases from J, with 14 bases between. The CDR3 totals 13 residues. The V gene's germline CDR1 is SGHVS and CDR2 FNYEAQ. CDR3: CASSEGGPGIQYF. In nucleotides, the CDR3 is TGTGCCAGCAGCGAGGGGGGGCCAGGCATTCAGTACTTC. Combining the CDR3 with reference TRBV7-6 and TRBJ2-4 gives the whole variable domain GAGVSQSPRYKVTKRGQDVALRCDPISGHVSLYWYRQALGQGPEFLTYFNYEAQQDKSGLPNDRFSAERPEGSISTLTIQRTEQRDSAMYRCASSEGGPGIQYFGAGTRLSVL.

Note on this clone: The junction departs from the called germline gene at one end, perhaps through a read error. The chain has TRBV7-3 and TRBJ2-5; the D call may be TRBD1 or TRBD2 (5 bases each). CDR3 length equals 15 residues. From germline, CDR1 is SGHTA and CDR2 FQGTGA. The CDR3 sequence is CVSSRQSGPEETQYF. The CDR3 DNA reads TGTGTCAGCAGCCGACAGTCGGGGCCGGAAGAGACCCAGTACTTC.

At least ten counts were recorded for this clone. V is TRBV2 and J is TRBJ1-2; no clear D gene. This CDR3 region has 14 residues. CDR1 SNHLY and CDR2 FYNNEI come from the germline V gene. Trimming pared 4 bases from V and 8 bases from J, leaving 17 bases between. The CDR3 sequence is CASSGVGSARGYTF. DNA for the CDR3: TGTGCCAGCAGTGGGGTGGGTTCGGCTCGCGGCTACACCTTC.

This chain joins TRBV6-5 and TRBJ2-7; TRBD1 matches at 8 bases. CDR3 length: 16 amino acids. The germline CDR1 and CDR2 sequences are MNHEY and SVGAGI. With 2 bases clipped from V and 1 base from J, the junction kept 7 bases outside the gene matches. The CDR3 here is CASSYIGTGLSYEQYF. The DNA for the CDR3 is TGTGCCAGCAGTTACATAGGGACAGGCCTTTCCTACGAGCAGTACTTC.

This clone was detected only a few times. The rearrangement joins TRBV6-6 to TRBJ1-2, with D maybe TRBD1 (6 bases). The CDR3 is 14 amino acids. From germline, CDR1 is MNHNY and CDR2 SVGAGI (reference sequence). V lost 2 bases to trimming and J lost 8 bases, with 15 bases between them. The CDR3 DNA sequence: TGTGCCAGCAGTTACGCCCTCAGGGGTGGGGGCTACACCTTC. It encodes CASSYALRGGGYTF.

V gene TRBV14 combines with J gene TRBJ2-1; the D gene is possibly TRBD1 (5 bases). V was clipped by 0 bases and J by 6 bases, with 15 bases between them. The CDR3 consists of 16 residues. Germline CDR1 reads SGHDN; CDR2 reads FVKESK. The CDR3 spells CASSQDLGQTFNEQFF. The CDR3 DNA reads TGTGCCAGCAGCCAAGATCTAGGACAAACCTTCAATGAGCAGTTCTTC. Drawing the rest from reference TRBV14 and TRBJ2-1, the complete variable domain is EAGVTQFPSHSVIEKGQTVTLRCDPISGHDNLYWYRRVMGKEIKFLLHFVKESKQDESGMPNNRFLAERTGGTYSTLKVQPAELEDSGVYFCASSQDLGQTFNEQFFGPGTRLTVL.

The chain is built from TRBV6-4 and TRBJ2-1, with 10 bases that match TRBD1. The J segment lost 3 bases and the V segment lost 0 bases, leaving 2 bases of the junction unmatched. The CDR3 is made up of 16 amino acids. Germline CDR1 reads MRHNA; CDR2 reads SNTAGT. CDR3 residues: CASSDSDRGDYNEQFF. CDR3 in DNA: TGTGCCAGCAGTGACTCGGACAGGGGGGACTACAATGAGCAGTTCTTC.

CDR3: CSVEGNGYTF. The DNA for the CDR3 is TGCAGCGTTGAGGGGAATGGCTACACCTTC. This chain joins TRBV29-1 and TRBJ1-2; D gene uncertain. Trimming cost V 3 bases and J 6 bases, with 5 bases left between them. CDR1 is SQVTM, CDR2 ANQGSEA, per germline. The CDR3 extends over 10 amino acids.

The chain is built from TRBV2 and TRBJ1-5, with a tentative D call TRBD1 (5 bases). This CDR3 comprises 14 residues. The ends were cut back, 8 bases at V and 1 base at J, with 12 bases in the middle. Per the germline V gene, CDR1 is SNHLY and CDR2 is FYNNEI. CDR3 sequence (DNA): TGTGCCAGCGGGGGTGGGCAGAGCAATCAGCCCCAGCATTTT. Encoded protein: CASGGGQSNQPQHF. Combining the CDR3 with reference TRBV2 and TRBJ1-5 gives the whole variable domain EPEVTQTPSHQVTQMGQEVILRCVPISNHLYFYWYRQILGQKVEFLVSFYNNEISEKSEIFDDQFSVERPDGSNFTLKIRSTKLEDSAMYFCASGGGQSNQPQHFGDGTRLSIL.

DNA for the CDR3: TGTGCCATCAGTGAGGGACAAACTAGCACAGATACGCAGTATTTT. It encodes CAISEGQTSTDTQYF. This sequence joins TRBV10-3 and TRBJ2-3; a weak D match, TRBD1 (5 bases). The CDR3 totals 15 residues. Germline V gives CDR1 ENHRY, CDR2 SYGVKD. Trimming pared 2 bases from V and 0 bases from J, leaving 9 bases between.

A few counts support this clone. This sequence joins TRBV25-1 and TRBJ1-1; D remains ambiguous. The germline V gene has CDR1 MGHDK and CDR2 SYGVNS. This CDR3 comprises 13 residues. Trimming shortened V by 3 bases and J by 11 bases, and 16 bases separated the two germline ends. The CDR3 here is CASSDKPDLNAFF. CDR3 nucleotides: TGTGCCAGCAGTGACAAACCCGACTTGAACGCTTTCTTT.

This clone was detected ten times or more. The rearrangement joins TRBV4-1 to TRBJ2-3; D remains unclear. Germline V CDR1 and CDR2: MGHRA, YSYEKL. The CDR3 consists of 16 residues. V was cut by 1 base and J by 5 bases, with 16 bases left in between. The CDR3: CASSQGPSVVGDTQYF. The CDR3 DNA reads TGCGCCAGCAGCCAAGGTCCTTCGGTGGTAGGAGATACGCAGTATTTT.

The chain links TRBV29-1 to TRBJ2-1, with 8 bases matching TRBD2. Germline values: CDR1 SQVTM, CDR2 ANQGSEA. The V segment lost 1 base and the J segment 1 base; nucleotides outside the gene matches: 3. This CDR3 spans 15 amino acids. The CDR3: CSVEGGRRSYNEQFF. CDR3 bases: TGCAGCGTTGAAGGCGGGAGGAGGTCCTACAATGAGCAGTTCTTC.

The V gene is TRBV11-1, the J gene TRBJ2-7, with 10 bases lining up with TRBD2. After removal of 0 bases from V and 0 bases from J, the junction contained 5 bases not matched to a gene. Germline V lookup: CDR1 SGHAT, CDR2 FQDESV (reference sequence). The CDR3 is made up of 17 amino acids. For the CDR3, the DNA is TGTGCCAGCAGCTTAGCTCTAGCGGGAGCTTCCTCCTACGAGCAGTACTTC. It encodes CASSLALAGASSYEQYF.

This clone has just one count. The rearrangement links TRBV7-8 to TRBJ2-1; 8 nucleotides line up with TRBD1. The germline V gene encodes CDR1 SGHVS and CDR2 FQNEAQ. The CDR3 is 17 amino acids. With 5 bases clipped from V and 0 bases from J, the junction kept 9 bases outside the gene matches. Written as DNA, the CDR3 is TGTGCCAGCAGCCATTCCCGACAGGGGAACTCCTACAATGAGCAGTTCTTC. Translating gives CASSHSRQGNSYNEQFF.

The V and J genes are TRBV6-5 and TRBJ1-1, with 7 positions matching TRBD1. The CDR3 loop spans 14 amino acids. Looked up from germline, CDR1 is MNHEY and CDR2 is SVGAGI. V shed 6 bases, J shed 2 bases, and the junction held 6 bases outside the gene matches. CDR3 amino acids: CASRRDRDNTEAFF. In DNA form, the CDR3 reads TGTGCCAGCAGGAGGGACAGAGACAACACTGAAGCTTTCTTT.